Following are 29 T cell receptor beta chains from one sample sequenced in a study of OX40 agonist ivuxolimab in advanced cancers. Some clones are missing from TCRdb's copy, which holds only in-frame ones; the method was immunoSEQ multiplex PCR. In the table there are approximately 100,000 clones, about 87% of which are singletons. This material consisted of CD4+ or CD8+ T cells sorted from blood, taken in a trial of the OX40 agonist ivuxolimab. Source of these receptors: an adult with an advanced solid tumor such as melanoma, head and neck, liver or kidney cancer.

The J gene is TRBJ1-1, the V gene TRBV30; D gene unclear. Germline CDR1 is GTSNPN and CDR2 is SVGIG (reference sequence). This CDR3 has 15 residues. The ends were cut back, 2 bases at V and 1 base at J, with 14 bases in the middle. The CDR3 loop is CAWSSRRVPNTEAFF. CDR3 coding DNA: TGTGCCTGGAGTTCCAGACGGGTTCCGAACACTGAAGCTTTCTTT.

The chain carries TRBV5-6 and TRBJ2-3, with D possibly being TRBD1 (5 bases). This CDR3 has 14 amino acids. CDR1 and CDR2 (germline): SGHDT, YYEEEE. V lost 6 bases and J lost 2, with 13 bases in between. The CDR3 loop reads CASNEAGSTDTQYF. CDR3 nucleotide sequence: TGTGCCAGCAATGAGGCAGGGTCCACAGATACGCAGTATTTT.

This rearrangement joins TRBV4-3 to TRBJ2-4, with D uncertain. CDR1 LGHNA and CDR2 YSLEER come from the germline V gene. V lost 0 bases to trimming and J lost 2 bases, with 14 bases between them. The CDR3 consists of 17 residues. CDR3 DNA sequence: TGCGCCAGCAGCCAAGAAGTGGGATATGCTACCAAAAACATTCAGTACTTC. The encoded protein is CASSQEVGYATKNIQYF.

This chain uses TRBV21-1 with TRBJ2-1; TRBD2 is the table's D call, not checked against the DNA. TRBV21-1 is deemed a pseudogene. CDR3 length: 22 residues. CDR3 DNA sequence: TGTGCCAGCAGCTCCTCGAGGACTAGCGAGCAGAAGATCCCAAGCTCCTACAATGAGCAGTTCTTC. The encoded protein is CASSSSRTSEQKIPSSYNEQFF.

J is TRBJ2-6 and V is TRBV5-1, with D possibly TRBD2 on 6 matching bases. Trimming shortened V by 0 bases and J by 3 bases, and 7 bases separated the two germline ends. This CDR3 spans 15 amino acids. The germline gives CDR1 SGHRS, CDR2 YFSETQ. The CDR3 DNA is TGCGCCAGCAGCTTGGCGGGGGATGGGGCCAACGTCCTGACTTTC. Translating gives CASSLAGDGANVLTF.

The gene calls are TRBV5-1 and TRBJ1-4; a weak D match, TRBD1 (5 bases). Germline V lookup: CDR1 SGHRS, CDR2 YFSETQ. Trimming left V 4 bases short and J 2 bases short, with 12 bases between. The CDR3 spans 15 residues. The CDR3 nucleotides are TGCGCCAGCAGCGCCGCAGGGTGGACTAATGAAAAACTGTTTTTT. Protein: CASSAAGWTNEKLFF.

The rearrangement links TRBV29-1 to TRBJ2-6; D is ambiguous. The CDR3 runs 14 residues. The V end was cut by 7 bases, the J end by 3 bases, with 13 bases between. Germline CDR1 reads SQVTM; CDR2 reads ANQGSEA. The CDR3 here is CSGLLADGANVLTF. The CDR3 bases are TGCAGCGGGCTATTAGCTGATGGGGCCAACGTCCTGACTTTC.

The CDR3 is CASKPAETGELFF. DNA of the CDR3: TGTGCCAGCAAGCCAGCCGAGACCGGGGAGCTGTTTTTT. The chain recombines TRBV2 with TRBJ2-2; D uncertain. V lost 7 bases and J lost 5, with 11 bases in between. The CDR3 is made up of 13 amino acids. CDR1 is SNHLY and CDR2 is FYNNEI in the germline V gene.

Here the CDR3 DNA reads TGCGCCAGCAGGGAGATGTATGAGCATCAGCCCCAGCATTTT. This codes for CASREMYEHQPQHF. This sequence joins TRBV5-1 and TRBJ1-5, with no clear D. Germline CDR1 reads SGHRS; CDR2 reads YFSETQ. Trimming removed 5 bases from V and 5 bases from J, with 14 bases in between. This CDR3 has 14 residues.

The rearrangement uses TRBV5-6 and TRBJ2-3; no clear D gene. Germline V gene lookup returns CDR1 SGHDT and CDR2 YYEEEE. Trimming removed 0 bases at V and 1 base at J, with 6 bases between. The CDR3 loop spans 14 amino acids. As DNA, the CDR3 is TGTGCCAGCAGCTTGGCAGGCGGCACAGATACGCAGTATTTT. Protein sequence: CASSLAGGTDTQYF.

The chain joins TRBV7-2 to TRBJ2-7; TRBD2 matches at 14 bases. Germline assignment: CDR1 SGHTA and CDR2 FQGNSA. Trimming cost V 4 bases and J 2 bases; bases outside gene matches: 7. This CDR3 spans 17 amino acids. The DNA for the CDR3 is TGTGCCAGCAGCTCCACGCCGGGACTAGCGGGGGCCTACGAGCAGTACTTC. It codes for CASSSTPGLAGAYEQYF.

The chain couples TRBV10-3 to TRBJ2-2; 7 nucleotides agree with TRBD2. Looked up from germline, CDR1 is ENHRY and CDR2 is SYGVKD. Trimming took 4 bases from V and 6 from J; bases not matched to a gene: 11. CDR3 length: 16 amino acids. The CDR3 region is CAISGTTNRGAGELFF. The CDR3 coding sequence is TGTGCCATCAGTGGAACGACTAACCGGGGGGCCGGGGAGCTGTTTTTT.

This rearrangement joins TRBV7-2 to TRBJ1-5; 7 nucleotides line up with TRBD1. After removal of 5 bases from V and 6 bases from J, the junction contained 7 bases not matched to a gene. The CDR3 length is 14 residues. Germline loops: CDR1 SGHTA, CDR2 FQGNSA. CDR3 coding DNA: TGTGCCAGCAGCGCTCACAGGGGAGGTCAGCCCCAGCATTTT. As protein: CASSAHRGGQPQHF.

The chain combines TRBV4-3 with TRBJ2-6; 7 bases are a match to TRBD1. Trimming cost V 4 bases and J 1 base; bases outside gene matches: 10. Germline values: CDR1 LGHNA, CDR2 YSLEER. This CDR3 has 18 amino acids. The chain's CDR3 is CASSLRQGWGSGANVLTF. The DNA for the CDR3 is TGCGCCAGCAGCCTCCGACAGGGCTGGGGGTCTGGGGCCAACGTCCTGACTTTC.

V usage is TRBV7-2 and J usage is TRBJ1-2; TRBD1 matches at 7 bases. V trimming: 5 bases; J trimming: 4 bases; junction bases outside the gene matches: 4. From germline, CDR1 is SGHTA and CDR2 FQGNSA. This CDR3 has 13 amino acids. The CDR3 region is CASSQQGPYGYTF. CDR3 coding DNA: TGTGCCAGCAGCCAACAGGGGCCCTATGGCTACACCTTC.

The V and J genes are TRBV5-6 and TRBJ2-7; possibly TRBD1 or TRBD2 for D (5 bases each). This CDR3 has 13 residues. Trimming shortened V by 5 bases and J by 10 bases, and 19 bases separated the two germline ends. Germline CDR1 is SGHDT and CDR2 is YYEEEE. The CDR3 region has the DNA TGTGCCAGCAGTTCGGGACGGGTAACTATCCAGTACTTC. Translation gives CASSSGRVTIQYF.

This clone was detected only once. This chain uses TRBV7-3 with TRBJ2-7; D gene unclear. The V and J ends lost 2 bases and 0 bases respectively, with 11 bases between them. The germline V gene encodes CDR1 SGHTA and CDR2 FQGTGA. The CDR3 spans 15 residues. CDR3 DNA: TGTGCCAGCAGCTTATCATCCGGGTACTCCTACGAGCAGTACTTC. Protein product: CASSLSSGYSYEQYF. The variable domain in full, with the rest retrieved from reference TRBV7-3 and TRBJ2-7, is GAGVSQTPSNKVTEKGKYVELRCDPISGHTALYWYRQSLGQGPEFLIYFQGTGAADDSGLPNDRFFAVRPEGSVSTLKIQRTERGDSAVYLCASSLSSGYSYEQYFGPGTRLTVT.

The table lists this clone with a count of one. The V gene is TRBV28, the J gene TRBJ2-1; 8 nucleotides line up with TRBD2. V gave up 7 bases and J gave up 4 bases; unmatched junction bases: 9. The V gene's germline CDR1 is MDHEN and CDR2 SYDVKM. The CDR3 has 15 amino acids. The CDR3 DNA reads as TGTGCCAGCATAGCCGGGGGGGGCTTATACAATGAGCAGTTCTTC. The encoded protein is CASIAGGGLYNEQFF.

The CDR3 sequence is CASSLVAGLVFDEQFF. CDR3 in DNA: TGTGCCAGCAGCTTAGTTGCGGGACTAGTCTTCGATGAGCAGTTCTTC. V gene TRBV7-2 combines with J gene TRBJ2-1; 8 bases align to TRBD2. Per the germline V gene, CDR1 is SGHTA and CDR2 is FQGNSA. The junction had 10 bases not matched to a gene; V was cut back by 1 base and J by 8 bases. The CDR3 sequence is 16 residues long.

This clone has just one count. The chain has TRBV4-2 and TRBJ2-5; 7 bases map to TRBD2. With V trimmed by 1 base and J by 10 bases, 6 bases remained unmatched. The length of the CDR3 is 13 residues. CDR1 is LGHNA, CDR2 YNFKEQ, per germline. The DNA for the CDR3 is TGTGCCAGCAGCCAAGCCTTAGGGGAGGGCCAGTACTTC. This sequence encodes CASSQALGEGQYF.

V is TRBV6-1 and J is TRBJ1-4; 8 bases fit TRBD1. The germline V gene has CDR1 MNHNS and CDR2 SASEGT. The CDR3 extends over 15 amino acids. J was trimmed by 4 bases and V by 10 bases; bases with no gene match: 11. The DNA for the CDR3 is TGTGCCACCACTCTGCAGGGGGCAGGTAATGAAAAACTGTTTTTT. It is translated as CATTLQGAGNEKLFF.

The chain links TRBV7-2 to TRBJ1-5; D ambiguous. This CDR3 region has 13 residues. Germline V gives CDR1 SGHTA, CDR2 FQGNSA. Trimming stripped 2 bases from V and 7 bases from J, with 9 bases between. CDR3 loop: CASSLKGGQPQHF. The CDR3 DNA is TGTGCCAGCAGCTTAAAAGGAGGGCAGCCCCAGCATTTT.

This clone showed up just a few times. V is TRBV7-8 and J is TRBJ1-6; 10 positions match TRBD1. V was pared by 2 bases and J by 9 bases, with 10 bases of the junction left unmatched. The CDR3 has 17 amino acids. Germline CDR1 and CDR2: SGHVS and FQNEAQ. The DNA for the CDR3 is TGTGCCAGCAGCTTACTTCCCCCCCGGGACAGGGGTTCACCCCTCCACTTT. This translates into CASSLLPPRDRGSPLHF.

This clone appeared a single time. The gene calls are TRBV7-2 and TRBJ1-2; TRBD1 agrees at 7 bases. V lost 1 base and J lost 3; bases outside the gene matches: 5. CDR3 length: 15 amino acids. Looked up from germline, CDR1 is SGHTA and CDR2 is FQGNSA. This CDR3 is CASSLERDSYYGYTF. The CDR3 bases are TGTGCCAGCAGCTTAGAACGGGACAGTTACTATGGCTACACCTTC.

This clone was seen only once. V gene TRBV6-5 combines with J gene TRBJ1-5, with D perhaps matching TRBD1 (6 bases). The CDR3 sequence is 16 residues long. Deletions cut 0 bases from V and 3 bases from J, with 12 bases between. Germline CDR1 and CDR2: MNHEY and SVGAGI. The CDR3 DNA reads as TGTGCCAGCAGTTACTCGAGTGGGGACACCAATCAGCCCCAGCATTTT. Translating it yields CASSYSSGDTNQPQHF.

This chain links TRBV19 with TRBJ1-2, with 12 bases aligning to TRBD1. Trimming at V came to 7 bases and at J to 5 bases, leaving 8 bases not matched to a gene. CDR3 size: 15 residues. The V gene's germline CDR1 is LNHDA and CDR2 SQIVND (reference sequence). CDR3 sequence (DNA): TGTGCCAGTATCCCTGGGGACAGGGGGCTTTATGGCTACACCTTC. Residues: CASIPGDRGLYGYTF.

This clone was detected only a few times. V gene TRBV27 combines with J gene TRBJ1-6; a possible D gene is TRBD1 (6 bases). The CDR3 is 14 residues long. CDR1 is MNHEY, CDR2 SMNVEV, per germline (reference sequence). The V gene lost 5 bases and the J gene lost 14 bases, with 19 bases spanning the gap. CDR3 sequence reads: CASSLQGTARTLHF. CDR3 coding DNA: TGTGCCAGCAGTCTCCAGGGGACTGCAAGAACCCTCCACTTT.

The chain has TRBV29-1 and TRBJ1-6; unclear D gene. Trimming cost V 4 bases and J 4 bases, with 5 bases left between them. The germline CDR1 and CDR2 sequences are SQVTM and ANQGSEA. The CDR3 totals 12 residues. The CDR3 nucleotides are TGCAGCGTTGGGGAATATAATTCACCCCTCCACTTT. Its translation: CSVGEYNSPLHF. Supplemented by reference TRBV29-1 and TRBJ1-6, the full variable domain reads SAVISQKPSRDICQRGTSLTIQCQVDSQVTMMFWYRQQPGQSLTLIATANQGSEATYESGFVIDKFPISRPNLTFSTLTVSNMSPEDSSIYLCSVGEYNSPLHFGNGTRLTVT.

The chain uses TRBV6-1 and TRBJ2-1; tentative D call: TRBD2 (7 bases). Germline V gene data show CDR1 as MNHNS and CDR2 as SASEGT. The V end lost 9 bases, the J end lost 4 bases, and 13 bases lay between the germline ends. The CDR3 has 13 residues. CDR3 sequence reads: CASRGGVYNEQFF. Written as DNA, the CDR3 is TGTGCCAGTCGAGGGGGGGTTTACAATGAGCAGTTCTTC.